These 6 T cell receptor beta chains came from one sample sequenced in a study of cytomegalovirus exposure and HLA in healthy donors. PCR employed 60 Vbeta and 13 Jbeta primers. Produced via immunoSEQ multiplex PCR; TCRdb's table is partial and in-frame only. The repertoire has about 120,000 clones, about 79% of them found once; the top ten carry 3.5% to 5%. Material: PBMCs. These receptors came from a man under 40 in good health and CMV-seropositive.

This chain joins TRBV9 and TRBJ1-4; D not certain. CDR1 is SGDLS and CDR2 is YYNGEE in the germline V gene. Trimming removed 0 bases from V and 5 bases from J, with 11 bases in between. The CDR3 spans 15 residues. For the CDR3, the DNA is TGTGCCAGCAGCGTAGCCGTCAGTTTAAATGAAAAACTGTTTTTT. Protein: CASSVAVSLNEKLFF.

This rearrangement joins TRBV6-1 to TRBJ1-5; D is uncertain. The germline V gene has CDR1 MNHNS and CDR2 SASEGT. The CDR3 contains 17 residues. Trimming left V 2 bases short and J 1 base short, with 15 bases between. Here the CDR3 reads CASSERRVLSSNQPQHF. The CDR3 DNA reads TGTGCCAGCAGTGAAAGGAGGGTTTTGTCGAGCAATCAGCCCCAGCATTTT.

The chain links TRBV14 to TRBJ2-1, with D perhaps matching TRBD1 (6 bases). This CDR3 has 14 amino acids. The V and J ends lost 4 bases and 9 bases respectively, with 16 bases between them. Germline V lookup: CDR1 SGHDN, CDR2 FVKESK. This CDR3 is CASSLELQGPEQFF. CDR3 DNA sequence: TGTGCCAGCAGCCTGGAATTACAGGGTCCTGAGCAGTTCTTC.

This rearrangement joins TRBV29-1 to TRBJ2-1; no firm D call. Trimming took 0 bases from V and 0 from J, leaving 9 bases between them. Germline V gene data show CDR1 as SQVTM and CDR2 as ANQGSEA. The CDR3 extends over 15 amino acids. The CDR3 is CSVEDEESSYNEQFF. The CDR3 bases are TGCAGCGTTGAAGACGAGGAGTCCTCCTACAATGAGCAGTTCTTC.

This sequence joins TRBV4-3 and TRBJ1-4; D is perhaps TRBD1 (5 bases). The CDR3 contains 16 residues. V lost 4 bases and J lost 4, with 16 bases in between. Germline CDR1 and CDR2: LGHNA and YSLEER. Here the CDR3 reads CASSPRGGAGNEKLFF. The CDR3 DNA is TGCGCCAGCAGCCCCCGGGGGGGAGCGGGTAATGAAAAACTGTTTTTT.

The V call is TRBV27, the J call TRBJ1-5; no clear D gene. The CDR3 extends over 17 amino acids. Germline values: CDR1 MNHEY, CDR2 SMNVEV (reference sequence). V lost 4 bases, J lost 0 bases, and 16 bases lay in between. This CDR3 reads CASSSRTSLHSNQPQHF. Written as DNA, the CDR3 is TGTGCCAGCAGTTCCCGTACCTCACTTCATAGCAATCAGCCCCAGCATTTT.